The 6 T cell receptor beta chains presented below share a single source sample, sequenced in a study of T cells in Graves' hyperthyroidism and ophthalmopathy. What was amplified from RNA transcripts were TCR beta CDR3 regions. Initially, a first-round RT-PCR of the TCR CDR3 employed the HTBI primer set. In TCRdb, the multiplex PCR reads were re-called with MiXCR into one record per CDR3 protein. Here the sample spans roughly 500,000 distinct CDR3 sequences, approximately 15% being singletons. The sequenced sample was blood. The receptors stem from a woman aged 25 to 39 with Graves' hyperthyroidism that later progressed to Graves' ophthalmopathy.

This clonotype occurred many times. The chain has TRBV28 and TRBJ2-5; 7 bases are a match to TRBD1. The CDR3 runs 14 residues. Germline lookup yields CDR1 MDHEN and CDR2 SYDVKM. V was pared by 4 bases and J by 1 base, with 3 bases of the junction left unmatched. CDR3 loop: CASSSGQTQETQYF. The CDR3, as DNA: TGTGCCAGCAGTTCGGGACAGACCCAAGAGACCCAGTACTTC.

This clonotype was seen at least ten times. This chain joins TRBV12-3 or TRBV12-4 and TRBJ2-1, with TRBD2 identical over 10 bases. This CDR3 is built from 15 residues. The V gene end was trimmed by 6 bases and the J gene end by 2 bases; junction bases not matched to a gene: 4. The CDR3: CASSFSGRPYNEQFF. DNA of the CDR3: TGTGCCAGCAGCTTTAGCGGGAGGCCCTACAATGAGCAGTTCTTC.

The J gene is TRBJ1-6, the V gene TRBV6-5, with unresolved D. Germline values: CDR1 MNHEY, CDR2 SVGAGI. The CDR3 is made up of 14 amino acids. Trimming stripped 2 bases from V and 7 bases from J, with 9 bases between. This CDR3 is CASSYRGQNSPLHF. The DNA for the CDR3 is TGTGCCAGCAGTTACAGAGGGCAGAATTCACCCCTCCACTTT.

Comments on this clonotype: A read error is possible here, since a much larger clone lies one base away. CDR3 sequence reads: CGSSSTGTSVDYNEQFF. The CDR3 nucleotides read TGCGGCAGCAGCTCCACTGGGACTAGCGTAGACTACAATGAGCAGTTCTTC. This sequence joins TRBV5-1 and TRBJ2-1, with 10 bases that match TRBD2. The CDR3 runs to 17 residues. The germline gives CDR1 SGHRS, CDR2 YFSETQ.

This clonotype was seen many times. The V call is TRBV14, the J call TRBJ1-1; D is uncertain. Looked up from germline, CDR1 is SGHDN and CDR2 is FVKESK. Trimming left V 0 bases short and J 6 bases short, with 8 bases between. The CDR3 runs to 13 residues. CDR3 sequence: CASSQDFPAEAFF. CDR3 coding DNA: TGTGCCAGCAGCCAAGATTTTCCTGCTGAAGCTTTCTTT.

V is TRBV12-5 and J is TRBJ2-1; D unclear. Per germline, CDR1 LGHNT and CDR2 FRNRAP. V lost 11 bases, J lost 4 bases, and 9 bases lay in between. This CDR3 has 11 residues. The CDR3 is CAGSGYNEQFF. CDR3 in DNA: TGTGCTGGGTCAGGATACAATGAGCAGTTCTTC.